What follows are 7 T cell receptor beta chains derived from one specimen sequenced in a study of blood T cell repertoires in COVID-19. Some clones are missing from TCRdb's copy, which holds only in-frame ones; the method was immunoSEQ multiplex PCR. Counted here are fewer than 400,000 clones, roughly 90% occurring once; the ten biggest clones make up roughly 20%. Sequenced: PBMCs or T cells enriched from blood (not recorded which). These receptors came from a woman aged 25-40 years who had recovered from COVID-19.

The chain is built from TRBV18 and TRBJ2-1; 7 nucleotides match TRBD2. V was clipped by 3 bases and J by 6 bases; unmatched bases: 8. Per the germline V gene, CDR1 is KGHSH and CDR2 is LQKENI. This CDR3 comprises 15 residues. This CDR3 is CASSPGGGGRNEQFF. The DNA of the CDR3 is TGTGCCAGCTCACCGGGCGGGGGTGGTCGCAATGAGCAGTTCTTC.

The chain has TRBV5-8 and TRBJ2-1; 8 bases are shared with TRBD2. J was trimmed by 8 bases and V by 4 bases; bases with no gene match: 11. The germline gives CDR1 SGHTS, CDR2 YDEGEE. The CDR3 contains 15 residues. CDR3 sequence: CASSDTSGWEDEQFF. CDR3 bases: TGTGCCAGCAGCGATACTAGCGGCTGGGAGGATGAGCAGTTCTTC.

This chain connects TRBV6-5 to TRBJ2-5; 12 nucleotides match TRBD2. The V segment lost 6 bases and the J segment 2 bases; nucleotides outside the gene matches: 4. Germline loops: CDR1 MNHEY, CDR2 SVGAGI. The length of the CDR3 is 15 residues. The CDR3 DNA reads TGTGCCAGCAGGTCCGGACTAGCGGGACAAGAGACCCAGTACTTC. It yields the protein CASRSGLAGQETQYF.

The chain carries TRBV24-1 and TRBJ2-2; possibly TRBD1 for D (5 bases). Trimming cost V 4 bases and J 8 bases, with 13 bases left between them. Germline-derived CDR1 and CDR2 are KGHDR and SFDVKD. The CDR3 has 14 amino acids. CDR3 bases: TGTGCCACCAGTGACCGACTGGGGCTTGGGGAGCTGTTTTTT. Protein sequence: CATSDRLGLGELFF.

This chain links TRBV28 with TRBJ1-2; a possible D gene is TRBD1 (5 bases). Trimming left V 10 bases short and J 4 bases short, with 19 bases between. From germline, CDR1 is MDHEN and CDR2 SYDVKM. This CDR3 spans 14 amino acids. CDR3 sequence (DNA): TGTGCCACTGGGGCGAAATTCCCGCGCTATGGCTACACCTTC. Amino acids: CATGAKFPRYGYTF.

This rearrangement joins TRBV7-3 to TRBJ2-1, with 9 positions matching TRBD2. The germline gives CDR1 SGHTA, CDR2 FQGTGA. The CDR3 runs to 15 residues. The V segment lost 8 bases and the J segment 11 bases; nucleotides outside the gene matches: 16. The CDR3 sequence is CASRLAGGLSYKQFF. The CDR3 DNA sequence: TGTGCCAGCCGGTTGGCGGGAGGGCTTTCTTATAAGCAGTTCTTC.

This clone appeared once. The chain combines TRBV28 with TRBJ2-1, with 13 bases aligning to TRBD2. V lost 10 bases, J lost 9 bases, and 9 bases stayed unmatched. Looked up from germline, CDR1 is MDHEN and CDR2 is SYDVKM. The CDR3 is 14 amino acids. The DNA for the CDR3 is TGTGCCACCAGGACTAGCGGGGGAATAGGTGAGCAGTTCTTC. Translating it yields CATRTSGGIGEQFF.